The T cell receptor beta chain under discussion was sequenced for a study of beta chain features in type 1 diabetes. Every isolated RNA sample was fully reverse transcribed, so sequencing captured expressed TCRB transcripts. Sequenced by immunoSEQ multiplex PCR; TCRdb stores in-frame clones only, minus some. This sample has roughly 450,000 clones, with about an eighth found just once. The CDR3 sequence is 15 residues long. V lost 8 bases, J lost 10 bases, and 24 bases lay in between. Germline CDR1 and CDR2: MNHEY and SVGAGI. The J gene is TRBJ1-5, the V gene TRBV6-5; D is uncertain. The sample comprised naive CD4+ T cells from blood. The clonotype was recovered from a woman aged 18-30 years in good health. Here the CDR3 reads CASSPMGRHFRPQHF. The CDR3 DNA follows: TGTGCCAGCTCCCCGATGGGGAGACATTTCCGTCCCCAGCATTTT.